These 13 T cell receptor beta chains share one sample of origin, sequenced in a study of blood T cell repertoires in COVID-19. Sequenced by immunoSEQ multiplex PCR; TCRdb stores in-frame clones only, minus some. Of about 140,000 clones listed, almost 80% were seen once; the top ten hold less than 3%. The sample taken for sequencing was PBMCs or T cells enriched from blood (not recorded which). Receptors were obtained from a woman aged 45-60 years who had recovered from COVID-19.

CDR3 residues: CASSPRTGVSNYGYTF. CDR3 nucleotide sequence: TGTGCCAGCAGCCCCCGGACAGGGGTGTCTAACTATGGCTACACCTTC. V usage is TRBV11-2 and J usage is TRBJ1-2; 9 nucleotides match TRBD1. Germline V gene lookup returns CDR1 SGHAT and CDR2 FQNNGV. The CDR3 has 16 amino acids. The ends lost 5 bases at V and 0 bases at J; junction bases unmatched: 7.

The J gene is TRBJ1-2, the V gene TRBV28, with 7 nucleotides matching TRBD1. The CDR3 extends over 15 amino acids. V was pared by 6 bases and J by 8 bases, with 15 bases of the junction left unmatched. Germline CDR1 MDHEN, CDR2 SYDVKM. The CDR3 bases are TGTGCCAGCAGGCCTGCTGACCGGGACAGAGAAGGCTACACCTTC. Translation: CASRPADRDREGYTF.

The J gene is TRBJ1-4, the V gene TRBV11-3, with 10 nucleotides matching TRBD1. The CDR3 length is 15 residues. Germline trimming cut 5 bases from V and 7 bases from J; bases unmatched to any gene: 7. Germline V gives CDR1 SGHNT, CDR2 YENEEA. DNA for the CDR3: TGTGCCAGCAGCGCTCGACAGGGGGCTGTTGAAAAACTGTTTTTT. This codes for CASSARQGAVEKLFF.

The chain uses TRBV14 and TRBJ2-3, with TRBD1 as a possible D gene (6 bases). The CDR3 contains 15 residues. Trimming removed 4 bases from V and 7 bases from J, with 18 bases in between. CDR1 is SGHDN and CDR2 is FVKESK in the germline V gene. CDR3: CASSPGTLRRNTQYF. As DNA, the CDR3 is TGTGCCAGCAGCCCCGGGACACTTCGTAGGAATACGCAGTATTTT.

CDR3 loop: CASSYSGSSYNEQFF. CDR3 sequence (DNA): TGCGCCAGCAGTTATAGCGGGAGCTCCTACAATGAGCAGTTCTTC. This chain uses TRBV5-1 with TRBJ2-1; 9 bases fit TRBD2. Per germline, CDR1 SGHRS and CDR2 YFSETQ. This CDR3 has 15 amino acids. V lost 5 bases to trimming and J lost 0 bases; unmatched junction nucleotides: 3.

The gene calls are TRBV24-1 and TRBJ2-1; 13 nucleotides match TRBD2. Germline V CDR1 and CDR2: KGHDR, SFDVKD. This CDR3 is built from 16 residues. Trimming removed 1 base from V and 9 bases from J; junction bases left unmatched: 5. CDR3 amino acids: CATSDLLAGGVSEQFF. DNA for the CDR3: TGTGCCACCAGTGATTTACTAGCGGGAGGGGTAAGTGAGCAGTTCTTC.

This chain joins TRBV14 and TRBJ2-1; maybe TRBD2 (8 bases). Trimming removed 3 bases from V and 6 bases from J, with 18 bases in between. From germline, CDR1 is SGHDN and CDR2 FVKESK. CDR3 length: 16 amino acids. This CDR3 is CASSQRGLAGTNEQFF. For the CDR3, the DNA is TGTGCCAGCAGCCAGAGGGGGCTAGCGGGTACCAATGAGCAGTTCTTC.

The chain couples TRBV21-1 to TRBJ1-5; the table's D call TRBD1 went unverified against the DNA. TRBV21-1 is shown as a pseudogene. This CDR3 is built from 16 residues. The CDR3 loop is CASSGLDRVRWQPQHF. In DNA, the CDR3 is TGTGCCAGCAGCGGGCTTGACAGGGTACGGTGGCAGCCCCAGCATTTT.

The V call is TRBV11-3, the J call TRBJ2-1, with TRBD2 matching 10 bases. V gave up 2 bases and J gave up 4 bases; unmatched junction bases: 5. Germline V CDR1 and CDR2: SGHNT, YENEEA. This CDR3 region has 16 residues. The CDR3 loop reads CASSLPVTSGYNEQFF. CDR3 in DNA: TGTGCCAGCAGCTTACCAGTGACTAGCGGGTACAATGAGCAGTTCTTC.

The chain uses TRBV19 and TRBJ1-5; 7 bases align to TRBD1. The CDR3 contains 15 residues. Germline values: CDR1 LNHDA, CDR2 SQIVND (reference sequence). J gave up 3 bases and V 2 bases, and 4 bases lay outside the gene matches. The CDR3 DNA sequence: TGTGCCAGTAGTATAAGACAGGGATACAATCAGCCCCAGCATTTT. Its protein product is CASSIRQGYNQPQHF.

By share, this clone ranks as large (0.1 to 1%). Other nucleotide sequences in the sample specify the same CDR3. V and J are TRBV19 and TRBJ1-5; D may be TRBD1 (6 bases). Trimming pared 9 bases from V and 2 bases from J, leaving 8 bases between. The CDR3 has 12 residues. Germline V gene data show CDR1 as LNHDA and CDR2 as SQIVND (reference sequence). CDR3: CASRGGNQPQHF. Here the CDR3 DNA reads TGTGCCAGCAGGGGCGGCAATCAGCCCCAGCATTTT.

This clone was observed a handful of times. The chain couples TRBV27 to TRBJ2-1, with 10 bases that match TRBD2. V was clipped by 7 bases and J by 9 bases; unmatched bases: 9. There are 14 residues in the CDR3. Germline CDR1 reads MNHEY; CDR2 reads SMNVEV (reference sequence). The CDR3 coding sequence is TGTGCCAGCATCTCTAGCGGGAGCAACGGTGAGCAGTTCTTC. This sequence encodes CASISSGSNGEQFF.

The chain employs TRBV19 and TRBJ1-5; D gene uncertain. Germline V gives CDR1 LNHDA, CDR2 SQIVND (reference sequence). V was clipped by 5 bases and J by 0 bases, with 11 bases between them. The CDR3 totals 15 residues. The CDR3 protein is CASSVPHSSNQPQHF. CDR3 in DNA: TGTGCCAGTAGTGTTCCTCATAGTAGCAATCAGCCCCAGCATTTT.